The 5 T cell receptor beta chains below were found in one sample sequenced in a study of shared clonotypes between healthy human individuals. CD8 cells classed as naive were CD45RO-negative and positively selected for CCR7, excluding terminally differentiated effector memory CD45RA+ cells. Sequencing used immunoSEQ multiplex PCR; TCRdb keeps in-frame clones, though not all of them. Of fewer than 700,000 clones in the sample, 95% were seen once. The sequencing sample was made of naive CD8+ T cells sorted from blood. The source of these receptors is a woman aged 25 to 39 in good health.

V and J are TRBV10-3 and TRBJ1-3, with D possibly being TRBD1 (6 bases). The CDR3 runs to 19 residues. Germline CDR1 is ENHRY and CDR2 is SYGVKD. The germline V and J ends were trimmed by 1 base and 0 bases, with 19 bases remaining between them. The CDR3: CAISELPGRDIPSGNTIYF. The CDR3 DNA is TGTGCCATCAGTGAGTTACCAGGCCGGGACATTCCCTCTGGAAACACCATATATTTT.

The chain uses TRBV5-4 and TRBJ2-1, with 8 bases identical to TRBD2. V lost 7 bases, J lost 9 bases, and 9 bases stayed unmatched. This CDR3 is 13 amino acids long. Per the germline V gene, CDR1 is SGHNT and CDR2 is YYREEE (reference sequence). The CDR3 reads CASGVSGNVEQFF. The CDR3 DNA sequence: TGTGCCAGCGGGGTTAGCGGGAATGTTGAGCAGTTCTTC.

The rearrangement uses TRBV27 and TRBJ2-7; 8 positions match TRBD1. This CDR3 region has 14 residues. With V trimmed by 5 bases and J by 1 base, 4 bases remained unmatched. The germline CDR1 and CDR2 sequences are MNHEY and SMNVEV (reference sequence). The CDR3 sequence is CASSADRGSYEQYF. The CDR3, as DNA: TGTGCCAGCAGTGCCGACAGGGGTTCCTACGAGCAGTACTTC.

The genes are TRBV11-2 and TRBJ2-7; D is unresolved. The CDR3 has 15 amino acids. The V end lost 5 bases, the J end lost 2 bases, and 16 bases lay between the germline ends. CDR1 is SGHAT and CDR2 is FQNNGV in the germline V gene. In DNA, the CDR3 is TGTGCCAGCAGCCACCTAGGCTATTCGGCCTACGAGCAGTACTTC. Its translation: CASSHLGYSAYEQYF. The whole variable domain, filled in from reference TRBV11-2 and TRBJ2-7, reads EAGVAQSPRYKIIEKRQSVAFWCNPISGHATLYWYQQILGQGPKLLIQFQNNGVVDDSQLPKDRFSAERLKGVDSTLKIQPAKLEDSAVYLCASSHLGYSAYEQYFGPGTRLTVT.

The chain has TRBV4-2 and TRBJ2-3; 10 bases are shared with TRBD2. The CDR3 runs to 16 residues. The germline V gene encodes CDR1 LGHNA and CDR2 YNFKEQ. Trimming removed 0 bases from V and 5 bases from J; junction bases left unmatched: 5. DNA for the CDR3: TGTGCCAGCAGCCAAGACCTAGCGGGAGTTCAAGATACGCAGTATTTT. It is translated as CASSQDLAGVQDTQYF.